A single sample is the source of the 14 T cell receptor beta chains below, sequenced in a study of T cell repertoires in cytomegalovirus infection. A single record per CDR3 protein comes from TCRdb applying MiXCR to the reads. The repertoire holds about 140,000 distinct CDR3 sequences, with about 6.1% as singletons. Sequences were obtained from PBMCs. The receptors shown here come from a human donor in good health (CMV status not recorded). Some clones in this sample may be carry-over from other donors' samples.

In its sample, this clonotype was seen many times. The chain has TRBV19 and TRBJ1-2; TRBD1 matches 8 bases. Germline V gene data show CDR1 as LNHDA and CDR2 as SQIVND (reference sequence). The CDR3 spans 16 residues. V lost 7 bases to trimming and J lost 5 bases; unmatched junction nucleotides: 15. In DNA form, the CDR3 reads TGTGCCAGTAAGACGGCAGGGGGCTATCGACGGTATGGCTACACCTTC. Its protein is CASKTAGGYRRYGYTF.

This clonotype was seen many times. One end of the junction fails to match germline, which may point to a read error. The V gene is TRBV7-2, the J gene TRBJ2-1, with 11 nucleotides matching TRBD2. From germline, CDR1 is SGHTA and CDR2 FQGNSA. The CDR3 contains 15 residues. The CDR3 region is CASSLAGGLYNEQFF. In DNA, the CDR3 is TGTGCCAGCAGCCTAGCGGGGGGCCTCTACAATGAGCAGTTCTTC.

This clonotype was detected a few times. This sequence joins TRBV6-8 and TRBJ1-6, with no clear D. Germline CDR1 and CDR2: MNHGY and SAAAGT. The length of the CDR3 is 11 residues. V lost 5 bases to trimming and J lost 15 bases, with 11 bases between them. CDR3: CASSGDRLLHF. Here the CDR3 DNA reads TGTGCCAGCAGTGGAGACCGACTCCTCCACTTT.

This clonotype was counted ten times or more. This chain connects TRBV7-3 to TRBJ2-3, with D possibly being TRBD1 (6 bases). Per the germline V gene, CDR1 is SGHTA and CDR2 is FQGTGA. Trimming shortened V by 7 bases and J by 2 bases, and 16 bases separated the two germline ends. The CDR3 covers 15 residues. The CDR3 nucleotides are TGTGCCAGCACCGTAACAGGGTCCTTCACAGATACGCAGTATTTT. This codes for CASTVTGSFTDTQYF.

This chain uses TRBV20-1 with TRBJ2-1, with D possibly being TRBD1 or TRBD2 (6 bases each). V shed 0 bases and J shed 7 bases, with 19 bases lying between them. Germline CDR1 and CDR2: DFQATT and SNEGSKA (reference sequence). This CDR3 spans 16 amino acids. Written as DNA, the CDR3 is TGCAGTGCTAGAGATGTTCGGGGGCTCGTGTCTAATGAGCAGTTCTTC. Residues: CSARDVRGLVSNEQFF.

In its sample, this clonotype was seen a few times. The V call is TRBV29-1, the J call TRBJ1-1, with 8 bases fitting TRBD1. The CDR3 has 14 amino acids. The junction had 9 bases not matched to a gene; V was cut back by 7 bases and J by 2 bases. CDR1 and CDR2 (germline): SQVTM, ANQGSEA. CDR3: CSGQRGTGNTEAFF. In DNA form, the CDR3 reads TGCAGCGGTCAGAGGGGGACAGGAAACACTGAAGCTTTCTTT. Looking up the rest from reference TRBV29-1 and TRBJ1-1 gives the full variable domain: SAVISQKPSRDICQRGTSLTIQCQVDSQVTMMFWYRQQPGQSLTLIATANQGSEATYESGFVIDKFPISRPNLTFSTLTVSNMSPEDSSIYLCSGQRGTGNTEAFFGQGTRLTVV.

This clonotype was detected ten times or more. V and J are TRBV7-2 and TRBJ1-1; D remains ambiguous. The CDR3 contains 14 residues. Germline CDR1 is SGHTA and CDR2 is FQGNSA. V lost 5 bases and J lost 1, with 11 bases in between. The CDR3 DNA is TGTGCCAGCAGCAAGCGGACGTCGAACACTGAAGCTTTCTTT. As protein: CASSKRTSNTEAFF.

Turning to this clonotype: Relative to the germline gene, one junction end is altered; a read error may explain this. The chain is built from TRBV28 and TRBJ1-6; the D is unclear. Looked up from germline, CDR1 is MDHEN and CDR2 is SYDVKM. This CDR3 has 13 amino acids. The CDR3 is CASSLPSPPPPHF. CDR3 DNA: TGTGCCAGCAGTTTGCCCTCCCCCCCACCCCCCCACTTT.

This clonotype showed up just a few times. The chain combines TRBV29-1 with TRBJ2-5; D remains ambiguous. This CDR3 has 15 amino acids. Germline assignment: CDR1 SQVTM and CDR2 ANQGSEA. V lost 3 bases and J 0 bases, leaving 14 bases between the germline ends. The CDR3 DNA is TGCAGCGTTGAGTGGTCTAACTCATACCAAGAGACCCAGTACTTC. As protein: CSVEWSNSYQETQYF.

This clonotype showed up many times. The V gene is TRBV7-8, the J gene TRBJ1-5; 7 positions match TRBD1. Germline V lookup: CDR1 SGHVS, CDR2 FQNEAQ. The CDR3 is 18 amino acids. Trimming took 1 base from V and 0 from J; bases not matched to a gene: 9. CDR3 sequence (DNA): TGTGCCAGCAGCTTAGATTTTGGGACAGATTATAGCAATCAGCCCCAGCATTTT. It encodes CASSLDFGTDYSNQPQHF. Filled out from reference TRBV7-8 and TRBJ1-5, the complete variable domain reads GAGVSQSPRYKVAKRGQDVALRCDPISGHVSLFWYQQALGQGPEFLTYFQNEAQLDKSGLPSDRFFAERPEGSVSTLKIQRTQQEDSAVYLCASSLDFGTDYSNQPQHFGDGTRLSIL.

This clonotype was observed a handful of times. The V call is TRBV7-2, the J call TRBJ2-3; maybe TRBD2 (6 bases). Germline CDR1 reads SGHTA; CDR2 reads FQGNSA. The CDR3 extends over 15 amino acids. V dropped 4 bases and J dropped 6 bases, with 17 bases sitting between them. For the CDR3, the DNA is TGTGCCAGCAGCTCCGGACTACCCGGCCCTGATACGCAGTATTTT. Translation gives CASSSGLPGPDTQYF.

This clonotype was seen many times. The chain carries TRBV7-2 and TRBJ1-5; D not certain. CDR3 length: 15 residues. Germline CDR1 is SGHTA and CDR2 is FQGNSA. Trimming pared 5 bases from V and 2 bases from J, leaving 13 bases between. The CDR3 bases are TGTGCCAGCAGCCAAGGTCGAAGGGGCAATCAGCCCCAGCATTTT. This codes for CASSQGRRGNQPQHF.

There are many counts of this clonotype. Here the CDR3 reads CASSLTGQGWYTEAFF. CDR3 nucleotide sequence: TGTGCCAGCAGCTTAACTGGACAGGGTTGGTACACTGAAGCTTTCTTT. J is TRBJ1-1 and V is TRBV7-2, with TRBD1 matching 8 bases. In germline, CDR1 is SGHTA, CDR2 FQGNSA. The CDR3 sequence is 16 residues long. V lost 2 bases to trimming and J lost 3 bases; unmatched junction nucleotides: 8. The entire variable domain, with the rest obtained from reference TRBV7-2 and TRBJ1-1, is as follows: GAGVSQSPSNKVTEKGKDVELRCDPISGHTALYWYRQSLGQGLEFLIYFQGNSAPDKSGLPSDRFSAERTGGSVSTLTIQRTQQEDSAVYLCASSLTGQGWYTEAFFGQGTRLTVV.

In this sample, this clonotype turned up many times. This chain uses TRBV7-6 with TRBJ2-6; tentatively, D is TRBD2 (5 bases). The CDR3 covers 15 residues. CDR1 is SGHVS, CDR2 FNYEAQ, per germline. Between the trimmed V and J ends, which lost 5 bases and 1 base, there was a span of 9 bases. The CDR3 sequence: CASSPGNSGANVLTF. CDR3 nucleotides: TGTGCCAGCAGCCCGGGGAATTCTGGGGCCAACGTCCTGACTTTC. The variable domain in full, completed from reference TRBV7-6 and TRBJ2-6, reads GAGVSQSPRYKVTKRGQDVALRCDPISGHVSLYWYRQALGQGPEFLTYFNYEAQQDKSGLPNDRFSAERPEGSISTLTIQRTEQRDSAMYRCASSPGNSGANVLTFGAGSRLTVL.